Here is one TCR beta chain with its context. Its antigen is not known. The CDR3 totals 16 residues. V dropped 2 bases and J dropped 4; count of bases not matched to a gene: 5. Per the germline V gene, CDR1 is MNHNY and CDR2 is SVGAGI (reference sequence). Sequencing used immunoSEQ multiplex PCR; TCRdb keeps in-frame clones, though not all of them. The data hold tens of thousands of clones, with 80% to 95% observed a single time. This record belongs to a study of circulating and synovial CD4+ cells in juvenile arthritis. Study-wide results and limits: These blood cells shared more CDR3 sequences with synovium than bulk blood.

This chain connects TRBV6-6 to TRBJ2-6, with 7 bases aligning to TRBD1. Specimen: CD4+ T cells from blood. The TCR originated in a human donor with juvenile idiopathic arthritis. The DNA for the CDR3 is TGTGCCAGCAGTTACGCGACAGGGTCCGGGGCCAACGTCCTGACTTTC. Amino acids: CASSYATGSGANVLTF.